This T cell receptor beta chain was obtained from a study of cytomegalovirus exposure and HLA in healthy donors. The CDR3 length is 15 residues. The V gene's germline CDR1 is SGHAT and CDR2 FQDESV (reference sequence). V was trimmed by 2 bases and J by 6 bases, leaving 13 bases between them. Generated by immunoSEQ multiplex PCR, the TCRdb table keeps only in-frame clones and is missing some. The table shows under 95,000 clones, with over 85% occurring only once. It was the approximately 120-subject validation cohort, separate from the approximately 680-subject first cohort, to which the donors belonged.

Sequencing was done on a sample of PBMCs. This clonotype originated in a woman under 30 in good health and CMV-seronegative. The V call is TRBV11-1, the J call TRBJ2-2; D is possibly TRBD1 (6 bases). The CDR3 DNA reads as TGTGCCAGCAGCTTATTTCAACAGGGACCCGGGGAGCTGTTTTTT. It codes for CASSLFQQGPGELFF.